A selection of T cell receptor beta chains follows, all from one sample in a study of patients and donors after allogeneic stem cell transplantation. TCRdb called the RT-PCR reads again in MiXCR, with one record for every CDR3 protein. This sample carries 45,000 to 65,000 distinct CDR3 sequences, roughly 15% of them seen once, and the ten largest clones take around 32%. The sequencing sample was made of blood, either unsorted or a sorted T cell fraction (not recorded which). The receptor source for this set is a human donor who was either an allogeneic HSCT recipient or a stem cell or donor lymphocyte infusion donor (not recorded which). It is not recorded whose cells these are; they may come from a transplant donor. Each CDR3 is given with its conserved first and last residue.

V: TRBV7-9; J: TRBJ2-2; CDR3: CASSFGALRGTGELFF
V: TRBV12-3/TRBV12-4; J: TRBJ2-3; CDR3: CASRPSPISGRGTDTQYF
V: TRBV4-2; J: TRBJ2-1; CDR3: CASSQADLLYNEQFF
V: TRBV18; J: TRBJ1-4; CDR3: CASSRSTGREKLFF
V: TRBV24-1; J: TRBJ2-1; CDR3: CATSARPPGLANNEQFF
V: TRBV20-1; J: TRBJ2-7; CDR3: CSARGDSGLSYEQYF
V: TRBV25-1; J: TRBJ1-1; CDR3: CASSGLTGWDTEAFF
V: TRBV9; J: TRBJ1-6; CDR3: CASSAERGGPLHF
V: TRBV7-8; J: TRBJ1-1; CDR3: CASSLVAHGNTEAFF
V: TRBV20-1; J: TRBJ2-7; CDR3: CSARKGSRTFRYEQYF
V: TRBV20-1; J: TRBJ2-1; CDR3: CSASGWALEQFF
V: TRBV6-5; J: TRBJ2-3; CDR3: CASSYLAVTSTDTQFF
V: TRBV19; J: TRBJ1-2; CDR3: CASSQESGLTYGYTF
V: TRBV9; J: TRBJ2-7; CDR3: CASSVGAGFNYEQYF
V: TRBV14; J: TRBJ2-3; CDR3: CASSRTSGRAADTQYF
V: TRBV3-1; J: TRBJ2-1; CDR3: CASSLGTVGNEQFF
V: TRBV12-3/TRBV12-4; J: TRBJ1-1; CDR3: CASTDPTGGPSEAFF
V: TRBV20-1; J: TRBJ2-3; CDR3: CSARERTSGRLGTDTQYF
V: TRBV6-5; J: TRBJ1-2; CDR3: CASSTGFGYTF
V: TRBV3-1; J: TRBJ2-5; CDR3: CASSQGKGWWETQYF
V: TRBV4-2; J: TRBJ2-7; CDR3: CASSQDPTSGRAYEQYF
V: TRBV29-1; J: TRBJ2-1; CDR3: CSVEDRGLEFFNEQFF
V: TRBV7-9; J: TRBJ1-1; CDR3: CASSSRGSNTEAFF
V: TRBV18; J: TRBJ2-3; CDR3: CASSPSGRASTDTQYF
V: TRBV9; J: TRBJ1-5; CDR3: CASSDSVLSNQPQHF